These T cell receptor beta chains were read from a single sample in a study of blood T cell repertoires in COVID-19. Using immunoSEQ multiplex PCR, the repertoire was profiled, and TCRdb retains in-frame clones only, with some absent. The top ten hold 5% to 6.5% of the sample, which has under 200,000 clones, around 89% seen once. The material sequenced was peripheral blood. Source of these receptors: a man aged 35 to 55 with active or convalescent COVID-19. Each CDR3 is given with its conserved first and last residue. Fields, in order: CDR3 protein, V gene.

CDR3aa: CASSQEVTGGYNEQFF; v_gene: TRBV3-1/TRBV3-2
CDR3aa: CASSQISTDTQYF; v_gene: TRBV19
CDR3aa: CASSSDISSGNTIYF; v_gene: TRBV5-1
CDR3aa: CASSLVHGWNTEAFF; v_gene: TRBV5-1
CDR3aa: CASSLLRGGAETGELFF; v_gene: TRBV7-3
CDR3aa: CASSQGEAFF; v_gene: TRBV11-2
CDR3aa: CASSYSRYEQYF; v_gene: TRBV6-6
CDR3aa: CASSLPGGDTEAFF; v_gene: TRBV5-1
CDR3aa: CASRRQEALDQPQHF; v_gene: TRBV6-5
CDR3aa: CASKSTPYGYTF; v_gene: TRBV19
CDR3aa: CASSLGSGLATDTQYF; v_gene: TRBV7-9
CDR3aa: CASSYLNGNTEAFF; v_gene: TRBV6-6
CDR3aa: CASSYGGAGQETQYF; v_gene: TRBV6-5
CDR3aa: CATGGGGSTDTQYF; v_gene: TRBV19
CDR3aa: CASSEPTDIKRGGFRETEAFF; v_gene: TRBV2
CDR3aa: CASSLTSGITGELFF; v_gene: TRBV5-4
CDR3aa: CASGQGVRETQYF; v_gene: TRBV12-5
CDR3aa: CATSRDRDRQPQHF; v_gene: TRBV2
CDR3aa: CASSQDPGFGGSNQPQHF; v_gene: TRBV4-2
CDR3aa: CASSESIYEQYF; v_gene: TRBV2
CDR3aa: CASSLWGGTEAFF; v_gene: TRBV11-1
CDR3aa: CASSLVGLARDYEQYF; v_gene: TRBV7-9
CDR3aa: CASSEGQGFYEQYF; v_gene: TRBV25-1
CDR3aa: CASSPRWSTDTQYF; v_gene: TRBV6-5